A selection of T cell receptor beta chains follows, all from one sample in a study of blood T cell repertoires in COVID-19. TCRdb keeps only in-frame clones here, not all; method: immunoSEQ multiplex PCR. The sample carries approximately 360,000 clones, 85% to 90% recorded once. The specimen was PBMCs or T cells enriched from blood (not recorded which). These receptors originate from a woman under 40 with acute COVID-19. Each CDR3 is given with its conserved first and last residue. D genes are given only for firm matches. For some rows the clone size is stated as once, few or many, or as a class when expanded; others skip it.

v_gene	j_gene	d_gene	abundance	CDR3nt	CDR3aa
TRBV12-5	TRBJ2-2	NA	NA	TGTGCTAGTGGGACCGGGACAAAGGTCCCCTCGGATCACGGGGAGCTGTTTTTT	CASGTGTKVPSDHGELFF
TRBV15	TRBJ1-1	NA	NA	TGTGCCACCAGCTCAACCCGGGCAGAGGGCACTGAAGCTTTCTTT	CATSSTRAEGTEAFF
TRBV6-6	TRBJ2-2	TRBD1	once	TGTGCCAGCAGTCTCCGGGACAGGGGGCACGGGGAGCTGTTTTTT	CASSLRDRGHGELFF
TRBV5-1	TRBJ1-2	NA	NA	TGCGCCAGCAGCTCGGACAGTAACTATGGCTACACCTTC	CASSSDSNYGYTF
TRBV20-1	TRBJ1-1	NA	few	TGCAGTGCTAGGAGGCCCGCTGGCCTTTCCTTT	CSARRPAGLSF
TRBV29-1	TRBJ2-1	NA	NA	TGCAGCGTATACGACACGTCCTCTACCTCCTACAATGAGCAGTTCTTC	CSVYDTSSTSYNEQFF
TRBV5-7	TRBJ2-7	TRBD2	NA	TGTGCCAGCACTCCCGGGGGGGCAGGGGACTACGAGCAGTACTTC	CASTPGGAGDYEQYF
TRBV2	TRBJ2-7	NA	few	TGTGCCAGCAGACTAGAGGGCGGTGTTTACGAGCAGTACTTC	CASRLEGGVYEQYF
TRBV5-1	TRBJ2-3	TRBD1	NA	TGCGCCAGCAGCCCCGGGACAGGGATGGCTTCTGCTACGCAGTATTTT	CASSPGTGMASATQYF
TRBV5-6	TRBJ2-6	TRBD1	NA	TGTGCCAGCAGTTACGGGACAGCGACCTCTGGGGCCAACGTCCTGACTTTC	CASSYGTATSGANVLTF
TRBV7-9	TRBJ2-7	NA	few	TGTGCCAGCAGCCACGGACTGATCTACGAGCAGTACTTC	CASSHGLIYEQYF
TRBV5-1	TRBJ1-6	NA	NA	TGCGCCAGCAGCTATTCGACAGGTTCACCCCTCCACTTT	CASSYSTGSPLHF
TRBV7-2	TRBJ1-2	NA	NA	TGTGCCAGCAGCTTAACAGGCTCTAACTATGGCTACACCTTC	CASSLTGSNYGYTF
TRBV27	TRBJ2-7	TRBD1	NA	TGTGCCAGCAGTCCTGGGACAGGGGGCTACGAGCAGTACTTC	CASSPGTGGYEQYF
TRBV3-1/TRBV3-2	TRBJ2-2	NA	NA	TGTGCCAGCAGCCAAGTCCAAAGCTCGGGCACCGGGGAGCTGTTTTTT	CASSQVQSSGTGELFF
TRBV2	TRBJ2-1	NA	NA	TGTGCCAGCAGTAGACTGATCAATGAGCAGTTCTTC	CASSRLINEQFF
TRBV5-1	TRBJ1-1	TRBD1	NA	TGCGCCAGCAGCTTGGAAGGACAGGGGACTGAAGCTTTCTTT	CASSLEGQGTEAFF
TRBV5-1	TRBJ2-1	NA	NA	TGCGCCAGCAGCTTTGCGGAAAGCTCCTACAATGAGCAGTTCTTC	CASSFAESSYNEQFF
TRBV4-2	TRBJ2-7	NA	NA	TGTGCCAGCAGCTCACGGGACTCCAGGAGCTCCTACGAGCAGTACTTC	CASSSRDSRSSYEQYF
TRBV9	TRBJ1-3	TRBD1	NA	TGTGCCAGCAGCGACGACAGGGTTAATCCGTCCATCCGGAACACCATATATTTT	CASSDDRVNPSIRNTIYF
TRBV5-5	TRBJ1-4	NA	NA	TGTGCCAGCAGCTTGGGGGCGCAGGCGTATAATGAAAAACTGTTTTTT	CASSLGAQAYNEKLFF
TRBV5-1	TRBJ1-4	TRBD1	NA	TGCGCCAGCAGCCCCGGGACAGGGGGACATAAACTGTTTTTT	CASSPGTGGHKLFF
TRBV5-4	TRBJ2-6	NA	NA	TGTGCCAGCAGCGTACCAGGGTTCGGGGCCAACGTCCTGACTTTC	CASSVPGFGANVLTF
TRBV24-1	TRBJ2-3	NA	NA	TGTGCCACCAGTGACACTAGCACAGATACGCAGTATTTT	CATSDTSTDTQYF
TRBV4-2	TRBJ2-1	TRBD1	NA	TGTGCCAGCAGCCAAAGGACAGGAACGTACAATGAGCAGTTCTTC	CASSQRTGTYNEQFF
TRBV18	TRBJ2-1	TRBD2	few	TGTGCCAGCTCACCAGGCCCCCCGGGCGGGGGGTCCTACAATGAGCAGTTCTTC	CASSPGPPGGGSYNEQFF
TRBV6-5	TRBJ1-6	TRBD1	NA	TGTGCCAGCACGGACAGGACCAATTCACCCCTCCACTTT	CASTDRTNSPLHF
TRBV9	TRBJ1-1	NA	NA	TGTGCCAGCAGCGTTTACACCGGGTGGGTACCTGGGGCGGCTTTCTTT	CASSVYTGWVPGAAFF
TRBV6-2/TRBV6-3	TRBJ2-5	NA	NA	TGTGCCAGCAGTTACTGGCCGCAAGAGACCCAGTACTTC	CASSYWPQETQYF
TRBV27	TRBJ1-2	TRBD1	NA	TGTGCCAGCAGTTCCAGAGGGGGCAGCTATGGCTACACCTTC	CASSSRGGSYGYTF
TRBV7-3	TRBJ2-1	TRBD2	many	TGTGCCAGCAGCTCTAGCGGGGGGTCCCTAAATGAGCAGTTCTTC	CASSSSGGSLNEQFF
TRBV7-9	TRBJ2-5	NA	NA	TGTGCCAGCAGCCAACGCCGTCAGGGTGAAGAGACCCAGTACTTC	CASSQRRQGEETQYF
TRBV5-8	TRBJ2-1	TRBD1	NA	TGTGCCAGCAGCCTGACAGGGACCTACAATGAGCAGTTCTTC	CASSLTGTYNEQFF
TRBV9	TRBJ2-7	NA	NA	TGTGCCAGCAGCGTAGGCCCGGGTGGAACCTACGAGCAGTACTTC	CASSVGPGGTYEQYF
TRBV6-5	TRBJ1-1	NA	NA	TGTGCCAGCACCAACCCTAGGCACCTGAACACTGAAGCTTTCTTT	CASTNPRHLNTEAFF
TRBV28	TRBJ1-4	TRBD1	NA	TGTGCCAGCAGTTTTAATAGGGGGCGAGTTGAAAAACTGTTTTTT	CASSFNRGRVEKLFF
TRBV24-1	TRBJ1-2	NA	NA	TGTGCCACCAGTGATTTGTCCAGGAATGGCTACACCTTC	CATSDLSRNGYTF
TRBV2	TRBJ2-7	NA	NA	TGTGCCAGCACAGGGACCTACGAGCAGTACTTC	CASTGTYEQYF
TRBV5-4	TRBJ1-2	TRBD1	NA	TGTGCCAGCAGCGGTGGACAGGGGGACTATGGCTACACCTTC	CASSGGQGDYGYTF
TRBV20-1	TRBJ1-4	TRBD1	NA	TGCAGTGCTAGTGCACAGGGGGATGAAAAACTGTTTTTT	CSASAQGDEKLFF
TRBV5-1	TRBJ2-7	TRBD1	NA	TGCGCCAGCAGCTTGGAATCGGGACAGGGGTCCTACGAGCAGTACTTC	CASSLESGQGSYEQYF
TRBV3-1/TRBV3-2	TRBJ2-3	TRBD2	NA	TGTGCCAGCAGCCAAAGGCTAGCGGGGACCACAGATACGCAGTATTTT	CASSQRLAGTTDTQYF
TRBV6-5	TRBJ1-2	NA	once	TGTGCCAGCAGTCCACAAGGCGGGACCGAGCGTGGCTACACCTTC	CASSPQGGTERGYTF
TRBV5-6	TRBJ1-6	TRBD1	NA	TGTGCCAGCAGCTCCGGACAGGACTCCCGCTCCTATAATTCACCCCTCCACTTT	CASSSGQDSRSYNSPLHF
TRBV19	TRBJ2-2	TRBD2	once	TGTGCCAGTAGTTCCGGGACTAGCGGGGGGGCTTACGGGGAGCTGTTTTTT	CASSSGTSGGAYGELFF
TRBV24-1	TRBJ2-3	NA	NA	TGTGCCACCAGTGATTTAGACAGCAAAGATACGCAGTATTTT	CATSDLDSKDTQYF
TRBV5-1	TRBJ2-5	TRBD2	NA	TGCGCCAGCAGCCAAGGACGTACTAGCGGGGAGGTCCAAGAGACCCAGTACTTC	CASSQGRTSGEVQETQYF
TRBV7-2	TRBJ2-1	TRBD2	NA	TGTGCCAGCAGCCGGGAAACCCAAGCGGGGGGTGCCTACAATGAGCAGTTCTTC	CASSRETQAGGAYNEQFF
TRBV5-1	TRBJ2-1	TRBD1	NA	TGCGCCAGCCGAACAGGGGAGATCTACAATGAGCAGTTCTTC	CASRTGEIYNEQFF
TRBV3-1/TRBV3-2	TRBJ2-2	NA	NA	TGTGCCAGCAGCCAAGAGGAGTGGGGGCCGAGGAACACCGGGGAGCTGTTTTTT	CASSQEEWGPRNTGELFF
TRBV28	TRBJ1-2	NA	NA	TGTGCCAGCAGTTTAAACACCGGTGGACAGCGGATCGTTAACTATGGCTACACCTTC	CASSLNTGGQRIVNYGYTF
TRBV9	TRBJ2-1	TRBD2	NA	TGTGCCAGCAGGGGACTAACCAATGAGCAGTTCTTC	CASRGLTNEQFF